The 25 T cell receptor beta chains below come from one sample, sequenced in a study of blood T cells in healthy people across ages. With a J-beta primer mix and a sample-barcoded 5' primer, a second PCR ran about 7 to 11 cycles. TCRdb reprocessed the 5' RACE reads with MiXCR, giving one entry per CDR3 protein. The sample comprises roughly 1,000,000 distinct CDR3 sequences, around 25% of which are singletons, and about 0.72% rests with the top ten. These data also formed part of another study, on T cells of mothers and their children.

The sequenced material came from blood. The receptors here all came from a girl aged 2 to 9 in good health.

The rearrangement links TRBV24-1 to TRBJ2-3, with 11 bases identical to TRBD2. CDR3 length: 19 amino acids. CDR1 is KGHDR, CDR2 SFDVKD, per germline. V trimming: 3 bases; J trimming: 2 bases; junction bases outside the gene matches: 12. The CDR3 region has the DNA TGTGCCACCAGTGATCCGTACCCCGGGACTAGCGGAAACACAGATACGCAGTATTTT. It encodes CATSDPYPGTSGNTDTQYF.

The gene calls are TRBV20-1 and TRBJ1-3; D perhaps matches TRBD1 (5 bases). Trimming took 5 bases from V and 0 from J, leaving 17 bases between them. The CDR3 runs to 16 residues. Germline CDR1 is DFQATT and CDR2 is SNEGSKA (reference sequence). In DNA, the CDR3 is TGCAGTGCTGTATCGGGACGGTCGACCTCTGGAAACACCATATATTTT. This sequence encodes CSAVSGRSTSGNTIYF.

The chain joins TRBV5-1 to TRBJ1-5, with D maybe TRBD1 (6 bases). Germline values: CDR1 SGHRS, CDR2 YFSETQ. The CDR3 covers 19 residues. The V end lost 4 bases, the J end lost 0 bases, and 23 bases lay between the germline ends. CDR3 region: CASSHPMKTGTNSNQPQHF. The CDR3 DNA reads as TGCGCCAGCAGCCACCCCATGAAAACAGGGACCAATAGCAATCAGCCCCAGCATTTT.

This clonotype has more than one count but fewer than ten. The CDR3 coding sequence is TGCGCCAGCACCGGGGACCAGAACACTGAAGCTTTCTTT. It translates to CASTGDQNTEAFF. V is TRBV5-1 and J is TRBJ1-1, with D perhaps TRBD1 (5 bases). CDR1 is SGHRS and CDR2 is YFSETQ in the germline V gene. This CDR3 spans 13 amino acids. V was cut by 6 bases and J by 1 base, with 10 bases left in between.

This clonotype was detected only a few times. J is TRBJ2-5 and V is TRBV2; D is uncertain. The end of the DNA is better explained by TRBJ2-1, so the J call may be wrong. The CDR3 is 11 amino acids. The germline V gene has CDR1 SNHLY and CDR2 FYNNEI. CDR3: CASMKLMQQFF. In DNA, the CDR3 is TGTGCCAGCATGAAACTCATGCAGCAGTTCTTC.

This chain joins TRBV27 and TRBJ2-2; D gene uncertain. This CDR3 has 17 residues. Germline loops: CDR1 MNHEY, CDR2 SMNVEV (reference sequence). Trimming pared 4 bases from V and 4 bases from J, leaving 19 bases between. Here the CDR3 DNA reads TGTGCCAGCAGTTCGCGACTCCATACCTTATTCACCGGGGAGCTGTTTTTT. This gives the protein CASSSRLHTLFTGELFF.

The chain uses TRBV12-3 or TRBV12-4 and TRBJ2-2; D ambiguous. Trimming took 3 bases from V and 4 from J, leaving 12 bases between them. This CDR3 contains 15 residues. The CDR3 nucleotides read TGTGCCAGCAGTTTCCGTCAGTACCTCACCGGGGAGCTGTTTTTT. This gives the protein CASSFRQYLTGELFF.

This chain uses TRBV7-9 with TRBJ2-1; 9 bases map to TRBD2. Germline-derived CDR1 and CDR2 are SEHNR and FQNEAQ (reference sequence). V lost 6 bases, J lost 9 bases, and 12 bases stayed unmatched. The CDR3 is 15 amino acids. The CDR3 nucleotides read TGTGCCAGCAGGCTCCTTGCGGGGGGGCTCGGTGAGCAGTTCTTC. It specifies CASRLLAGGLGEQFF. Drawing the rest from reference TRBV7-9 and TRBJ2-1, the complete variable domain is DTGVSQNPRHKITKRGQNVTFRCDPISEHNRLYWYRQTLGQGPEFLTYFQNEAQLEKSRLLSDRFSAERPKGSFSTLEIQRTEQGDSAMYLCASRLLAGGLGEQFFGPGTRLTVL.

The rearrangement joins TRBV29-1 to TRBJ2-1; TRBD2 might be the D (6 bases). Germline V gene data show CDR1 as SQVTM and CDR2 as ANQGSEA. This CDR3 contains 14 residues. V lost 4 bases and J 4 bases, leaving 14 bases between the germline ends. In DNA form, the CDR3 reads TGCAGCGTTGTTGGGTTGCGGGAATACAATGAGCAGTTCTTC. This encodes CSVVGLREYNEQFF.

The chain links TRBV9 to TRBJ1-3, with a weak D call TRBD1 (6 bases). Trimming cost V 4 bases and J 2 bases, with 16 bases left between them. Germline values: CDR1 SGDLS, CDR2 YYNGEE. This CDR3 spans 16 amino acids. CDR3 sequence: CASSPRWTDPGNTIYF. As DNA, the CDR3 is TGTGCCAGCAGCCCTCGTTGGACAGATCCTGGAAACACCATATATTTT. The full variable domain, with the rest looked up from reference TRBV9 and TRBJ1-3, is DSGVTQTPKHLITATGQRVTLRCSPRSGDLSVYWYQQSLDQGLQFLIQYYNGEERAKGNILERFSAQQFPDLHSELNLSSLELGDSALYFCASSPRWTDPGNTIYFGEGSWLTVV.

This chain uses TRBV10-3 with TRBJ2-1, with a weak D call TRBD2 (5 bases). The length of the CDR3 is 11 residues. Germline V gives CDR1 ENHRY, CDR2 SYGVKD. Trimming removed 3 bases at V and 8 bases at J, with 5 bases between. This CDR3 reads CAISDGDEQFF. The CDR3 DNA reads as TGTGCCATCAGTGACGGGGATGAGCAGTTCTTC.

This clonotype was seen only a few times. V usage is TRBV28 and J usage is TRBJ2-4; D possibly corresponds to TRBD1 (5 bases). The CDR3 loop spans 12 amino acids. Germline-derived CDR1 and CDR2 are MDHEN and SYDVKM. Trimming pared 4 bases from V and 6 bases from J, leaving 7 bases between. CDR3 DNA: TGTGCCAGCAGTTATCAGGGAAACATTCAGTACTTC. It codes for CASSYQGNIQYF.

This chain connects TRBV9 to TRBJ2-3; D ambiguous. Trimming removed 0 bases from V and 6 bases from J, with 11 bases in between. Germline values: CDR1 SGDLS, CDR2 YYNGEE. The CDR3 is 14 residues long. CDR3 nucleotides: TGTGCCAGCAGCGTAGGGCCGAATGAGGATACGCAGTATTTT. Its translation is CASSVGPNEDTQYF.

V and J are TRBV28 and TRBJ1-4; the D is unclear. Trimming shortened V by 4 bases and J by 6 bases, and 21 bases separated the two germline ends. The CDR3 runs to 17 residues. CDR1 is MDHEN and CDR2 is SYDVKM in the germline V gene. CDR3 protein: CASSSLKTAPADEKLFF. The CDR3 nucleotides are TGTGCCAGCAGTTCTCTTAAAACAGCGCCAGCGGATGAAAAACTGTTTTTT.

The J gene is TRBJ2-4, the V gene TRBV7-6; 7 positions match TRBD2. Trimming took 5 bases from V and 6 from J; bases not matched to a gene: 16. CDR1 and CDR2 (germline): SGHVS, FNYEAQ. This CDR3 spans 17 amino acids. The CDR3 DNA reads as TGTGCCAGCAGCGCATCTCTTTGGCGGGAGTTGGGAAACATTCAGTACTTC. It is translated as CASSASLWRELGNIQYF.

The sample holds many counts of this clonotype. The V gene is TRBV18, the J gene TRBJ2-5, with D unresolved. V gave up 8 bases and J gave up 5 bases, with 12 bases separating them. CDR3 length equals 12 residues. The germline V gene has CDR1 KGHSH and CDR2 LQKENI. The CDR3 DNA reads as TGTGCCAGCAGCCCTGCCGGCGAGACCCAGTACTTC. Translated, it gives CASSPAGETQYF.

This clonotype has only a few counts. The chain's CDR3 is CASSLNRVNEQFF. CDR3 bases: TGTGCCAGCAGCCTGAACAGGGTGAATGAGCAGTTCTTC. The gene calls are TRBV7-9 and TRBJ2-1, with D possibly matching TRBD1 (6 bases). In germline, CDR1 is SEHNR, CDR2 FQNEAQ (reference sequence). This CDR3 comprises 13 residues. Between the trimmed V and J ends, which lost 5 bases and 7 bases, there was a span of 12 bases.

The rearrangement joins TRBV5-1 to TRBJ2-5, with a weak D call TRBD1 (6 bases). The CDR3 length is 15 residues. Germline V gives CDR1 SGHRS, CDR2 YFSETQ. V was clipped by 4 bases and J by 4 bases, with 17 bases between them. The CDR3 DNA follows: TGCGCCAGCAGCCCCTTCCAGGGGAGCTTAGAGACCCAGTACTTC. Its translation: CASSPFQGSLETQYF.

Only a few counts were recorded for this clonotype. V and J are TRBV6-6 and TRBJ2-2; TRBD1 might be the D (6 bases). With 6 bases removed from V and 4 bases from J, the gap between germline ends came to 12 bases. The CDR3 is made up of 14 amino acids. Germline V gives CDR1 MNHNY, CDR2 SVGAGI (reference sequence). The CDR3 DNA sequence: TGTGCCAGCAGGGGGGCAGGGTTCACCGGGGAGCTGTTTTTT. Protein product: CASRGAGFTGELFF.

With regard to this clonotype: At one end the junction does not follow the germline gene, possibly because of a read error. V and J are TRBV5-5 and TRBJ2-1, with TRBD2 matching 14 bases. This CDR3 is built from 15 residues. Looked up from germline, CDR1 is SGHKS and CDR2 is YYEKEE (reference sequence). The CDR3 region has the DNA TGTGCCAGCAGCGCGGGAGGGACTAGCGGGAGCGAGCAGCTCTTC. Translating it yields CASSAGGTSGSEQLF.

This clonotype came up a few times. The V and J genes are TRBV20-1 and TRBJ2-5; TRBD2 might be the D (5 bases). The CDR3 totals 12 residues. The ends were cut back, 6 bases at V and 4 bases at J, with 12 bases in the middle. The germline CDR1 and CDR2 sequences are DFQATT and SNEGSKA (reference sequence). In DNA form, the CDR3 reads TGCAGTGCCATACTAGATAGAGAGACCCAGTACTTC. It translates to CSAILDRETQYF.

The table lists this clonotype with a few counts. CDR3 DNA sequence: TGCAGTGCTAAGCCGGGACTAGCGGTCTATGGGGCCAACGTCCTGACTTTC. Its protein product is CSAKPGLAVYGANVLTF. V gene TRBV20-1 combines with J gene TRBJ2-6, with 11 nucleotides matching TRBD2. The CDR3 extends over 17 amino acids. V lost 4 bases to trimming and J lost 3 bases; unmatched junction nucleotides: 8. Germline values: CDR1 DFQATT, CDR2 SNEGSKA (reference sequence).

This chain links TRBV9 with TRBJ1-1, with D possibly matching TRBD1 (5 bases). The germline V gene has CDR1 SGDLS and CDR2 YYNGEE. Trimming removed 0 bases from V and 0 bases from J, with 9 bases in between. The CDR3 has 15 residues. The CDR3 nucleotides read TGTGCCAGCAGCGTAGACCCAGGGATGAACACTGAAGCTTTCTTT. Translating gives CASSVDPGMNTEAFF.

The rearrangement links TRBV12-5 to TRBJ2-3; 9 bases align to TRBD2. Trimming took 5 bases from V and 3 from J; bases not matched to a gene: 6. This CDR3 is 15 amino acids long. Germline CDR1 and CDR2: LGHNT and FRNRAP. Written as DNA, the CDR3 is TGTGCTAGTGGTACCTCTAGCGGGGCTACAGATACGCAGTATTTT. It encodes CASGTSSGATDTQYF.

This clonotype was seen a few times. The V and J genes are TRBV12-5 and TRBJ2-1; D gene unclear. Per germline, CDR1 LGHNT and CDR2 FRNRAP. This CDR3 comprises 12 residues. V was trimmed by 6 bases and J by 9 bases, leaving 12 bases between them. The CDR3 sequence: CASGTRRGEQFF. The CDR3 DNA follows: TGTGCTAGTGGCACCCGAAGAGGTGAGCAGTTCTTC.